This entry concerns a single T cell receptor (beta chain). At one end the junction does not follow the germline gene, possibly because of a read error. This specimen comes from a study of immune evolution from preneoplasia to lung adenocarcinoma. Patient tissue came from resections in Japan or China, 2014–2017. Germline V gene data show CDR1 as MDHEN and CDR2 as SYDVKM. The CDR3 loop spans 14 amino acids. Produced via immunoSEQ multiplex PCR; TCRdb's table is partial and in-frame only. The data contain around 25,000 clones, 74% of them singletons. The chain links TRBV28 to TRBJ2-7; no clear D. The sequence derives from a person aged 60 to 70 with invasive lung adenocarcinoma. Some clones in this sample may be carry-over from other donors' samples. The sequenced sample consisted of FFPE invasive lung adenocarcinoma tissue. This chain's CDR3 is CASSLARSNYEQCF. CDR3 nucleotide sequence: TGTGCCAGCAGTTTGGCGAGGAGTAACTACGAGCAGTGCTTC.